These 30 T cell receptor beta chains came from one sample sequenced in a study of blood T cell repertoires in COVID-19. The method was immunoSEQ multiplex PCR; TCRdb's version includes in-frame clones alone and lacks a portion of them. The sample has nearly 350,000 clones, around 87% seen once. The source material was peripheral blood. The receptors were sampled from a woman aged 50 to 65 with COVID-19, enrolled during active disease.

The chain uses TRBV10-1 and TRBJ2-3, with 7 nucleotides matching TRBD2. The CDR3 has 15 residues. CDR1 WNHNN and CDR2 SYGVQD come from the germline V gene (reference sequence). Germline trimming cut 5 bases from V and 2 bases from J; bases unmatched to any gene: 7. This chain's CDR3 is CASSRSSGSTDTQYF. The CDR3 DNA reads as TGCGCCAGCAGTCGATCTAGCGGATCCACAGATACGCAGTATTTT.

The rearrangement links TRBV7-9 to TRBJ2-1; 11 bases fit TRBD2. The length of the CDR3 is 15 residues. V lost 2 bases, J lost 7 bases, and 4 bases stayed unmatched. Germline lookup yields CDR1 SEHNR and CDR2 FQNEAQ (reference sequence). As DNA, the CDR3 is TGTGCCAGCAGCTTACTAGCGGGAGGTTCAAATGAGCAGTTCTTC. It is translated as CASSLLAGGSNEQFF.

V usage is TRBV6-1 and J usage is TRBJ2-7, with D possibly matching TRBD1 (5 bases). The length of the CDR3 is 14 residues. CDR1 MNHNS and CDR2 SASEGT come from the germline V gene. V was trimmed by 3 bases and J by 7 bases, leaving 16 bases between them. Here the CDR3 reads CASSESGKGYEQYF. The CDR3 coding sequence is TGTGCCAGCAGTGAGAGTGGGAAGGGGTATGAGCAGTACTTC.

The chain links TRBV5-6 to TRBJ1-2, with 7 bases identical to TRBD1. The CDR3 is 15 amino acids. V lost 4 bases to trimming and J lost 1 base; unmatched junction nucleotides: 7. The V gene's germline CDR1 is SGHDT and CDR2 YYEEEE. The chain's CDR3 is CASSAPGQHNYGYTF. CDR3 sequence (DNA): TGTGCCAGCAGCGCCCCGGGACAGCATAACTATGGCTACACCTTC.

This chain joins TRBV11-2 and TRBJ2-7, with a possible D match to TRBD1 (7 bases). The CDR3 runs 15 residues. V lost 5 bases, J lost 3 bases, and 17 bases lay in between. CDR1 is SGHAT and CDR2 is FQNNGV in the germline V gene. The CDR3 region is CASSTRRDSYYEQYF. The CDR3 nucleotides are TGTGCCAGCAGCACTAGGCGGGACAGCTACTACGAGCAGTACTTC.

The V gene is TRBV3-1 (or the pseudogene TRBV3-2), the J gene TRBJ2-7; 13 nucleotides agree with TRBD2. This CDR3 comprises 14 residues. V lost 4 bases, J lost 6 bases, and 3 bases stayed unmatched. The germline CDR1 and CDR2 sequences are LGHDT and YNNKEL (reference sequence). This CDR3 reads CASSPGLAGVEQYF. The CDR3, as DNA: TGTGCCAGCAGCCCCGGACTAGCGGGAGTCGAGCAGTACTTC.

This sequence joins TRBV14 and TRBJ2-2, with TRBD1 matching 9 bases. CDR1 is SGHDN and CDR2 is FVKESK in the germline V gene. J was trimmed by 5 bases and V by 1 base; bases with no gene match: 8. The CDR3 contains 17 residues. This chain's CDR3 is CASSQGRQGGRTGELFF. The DNA of the CDR3 is TGTGCCAGCAGCCAAGGCAGACAGGGGGGCCGGACCGGGGAGCTGTTTTTT.

The CDR3 is CATKSRVDSYEQYF. The CDR3 coding sequence is TGTGCCACCAAATCACGAGTTGACTCCTACGAGCAGTACTTC. The gene calls are TRBV19 and TRBJ2-7; no definite D call. The CDR3 contains 14 residues. Per germline, CDR1 LNHDA and CDR2 SQIVND (reference sequence). The V end was cut by 10 bases, the J end by 0 bases, with 16 bases between.

V and J are TRBV4-1 and TRBJ1-1, with D unresolved. The germline CDR1 and CDR2 sequences are MGHRA and YSYEKL. Trimming pared 3 bases from V and 0 bases from J, leaving 11 bases between. This CDR3 region has 15 residues. The CDR3 nucleotides are TGCGCCAGCAGCCAGGTTGCGGGAGTGAACACTGAAGCTTTCTTT. Protein product: CASSQVAGVNTEAFF.

This clone was seen a few times. This chain uses TRBV7-2 with TRBJ2-7, with TRBD2 matching over 7 bases. The germline V gene encodes CDR1 SGHTA and CDR2 FQGNSA. Unmatched junction bases numbered 4, after V lost 1 base and J lost 4 bases. This CDR3 spans 14 amino acids. The CDR3 protein is CASSLGTRMYEQYF. The CDR3 bases are TGTGCCAGCAGCTTAGGGACTAGAATGTACGAGCAGTACTTC.

CDR3 nucleotides: TGTGCCAGCAAGCCAGTATCGGGGACCGGGGAGCTGTTTTTT. It codes for CASKPVSGTGELFF. The chain is built from TRBV6-4 and TRBJ2-2, with D tentatively TRBD2 (5 bases). From germline, CDR1 is MRHNA and CDR2 SNTAGT. Trimming shortened V by 7 bases and J by 5 bases, and 14 bases separated the two germline ends. The CDR3 is 14 amino acids.

The chain is built from TRBV11-3 and TRBJ1-4; D remains ambiguous. The CDR3 is 14 amino acids. Germline CDR1 and CDR2: SGHNT and YENEEA. With 3 bases removed from V and 5 bases from J, the gap between germline ends came to 10 bases. The CDR3 DNA sequence: TGTGCCAGCAGCTTCGGTAGGAGCAATGAAAAACTGTTTTTT. Encoded protein: CASSFGRSNEKLFF. Filled out from reference TRBV11-3 and TRBJ1-4, the complete variable domain reads EAGVVQSPRYKIIEKKQPVAFWCNPISGHNTLYWYLQNLGQGPELLIRYENEEAVDDSQLPKDRFSAERLKGVDSTLKIQPAELGDSAVYLCASSFGRSNEKLFFGSGTQLSVL.

The chain links TRBV6-1 to TRBJ1-3; D is perhaps TRBD1 (5 bases). The CDR3 is 15 residues long. Germline V gene data show CDR1 as MNHNS and CDR2 as SASEGT. The ends were cut back, 0 bases at V and 4 bases at J, with 10 bases in the middle. CDR3 nucleotides: TGTGCCAGCAGTGAAGCATCAGGGATGGGAAACACCATATATTTT. It codes for CASSEASGMGNTIYF.

This clone showed up just once. V gene TRBV30 combines with J gene TRBJ1-1; no firm D call. The CDR3 is 12 residues long. The V end lost 2 bases, the J end lost 4 bases, and 8 bases lay between the germline ends. In germline, CDR1 is GTSNPN, CDR2 SVGIG (reference sequence). The CDR3 sequence is CAWSTGITEAFF. The CDR3 DNA sequence: TGTGCCTGGAGTACCGGTATCACTGAAGCTTTCTTT. Full variable domain (outside the CDR3, taken from reference TRBV30 and TRBJ1-1): SQTIHQWPATLVQPVGSPLSLECTVEGTSNPNLYWYRQAAGRGLQLLFYSVGIGQISSEVPQNLSASRPQDRQFILSSKKLLLSDSGFYLCAWSTGITEAFFGQGTRLTVV.

The chain recombines TRBV5-5 with TRBJ1-1; tentative D call: TRBD1 (6 bases). The CDR3 spans 14 residues. Trimming took 7 bases from V and 3 from J, leaving 16 bases between them. From germline, CDR1 is SGHKS and CDR2 YYEKEE (reference sequence). The CDR3 reads CASDDRRGHTEAFF. Written as DNA, the CDR3 is TGTGCCAGCGACGACCGGCGGGGGCACACTGAAGCTTTCTTT. The full variable domain, rest sourced from reference TRBV5-5 and TRBJ1-1, is DAGVTQSPTHLIKTRGQQVTLRCSPISGHKSVSWYQQVLGQGPQFIFQYYEKEERGRGNFPDRFSARQFPNYSSELNVNALLLGDSALYLCASDDRRGHTEAFFGQGTRLTVV.

This clone was observed once. This sequence joins TRBV6-1 and TRBJ1-6; D gene unclear. V lost 2 bases and J lost 0, with 17 bases in between. Germline CDR1 reads MNHNS; CDR2 reads SASEGT. The length of the CDR3 is 19 residues. CDR3 bases: TGTGCCAGCAGTGAACCCGGACTAACGATGAGCTCCTATAATTCACCCCTCCACTTT. Residues: CASSEPGLTMSSYNSPLHF.

This chain joins TRBV5-1 and TRBJ1-1, with TRBD1 matching over 7 bases. CDR1 and CDR2 (germline): SGHRS, YFSETQ. The CDR3 is made up of 15 amino acids. The J segment lost 1 base and the V segment lost 0 bases, leaving 3 bases of the junction unmatched. In nucleotides, the CDR3 is TGCGCCAGCAGCTTGGGACAGGGAAGGAACACTGAAGCTTTCTTT. Protein product: CASSLGQGRNTEAFF. The complete variable domain, with remaining parts taken from reference TRBV5-1 and TRBJ1-1, reads KAGVTQTPRYLIKTRGQQVTLSCSPISGHRSVSWYQQTPGQGLQFLFEYFSETQRNKGNFPGRFSGRQFSNSRSEMNVSTLELGDSALYLCASSLGQGRNTEAFFGQGTRLTVV.

This rearrangement joins TRBV28 to TRBJ2-7, with 10 positions matching TRBD2. The CDR3 is 14 residues long. The junction had 4 bases not matched to a gene; V was cut back by 2 bases and J by 6 bases. Germline V gives CDR1 MDHEN, CDR2 SYDVKM. The CDR3 bases are TGTGCCAGCAGTTTAGGCCTAGCGGGAGTCGAGCAGTACTTC. Its protein product is CASSLGLAGVEQYF.

This rearrangement joins TRBV15 to TRBJ2-3, with D possibly being TRBD1 (5 bases). The CDR3 covers 18 residues. Per the germline V gene, CDR1 is LNHNV and CDR2 is YYDKDF (reference sequence). V was cut by 0 bases and J by 6 bases, with 22 bases left in between. CDR3 in DNA: TGTGCCACCAGCAGAGATCGTGGGCTTACAGGTCCTCGGGATACGCAGTATTTT. This codes for CATSRDRGLTGPRDTQYF.

This sequence joins TRBV5-1 and TRBJ2-7; TRBD1 aligns across 11 bases. Germline loops: CDR1 SGHRS, CDR2 YFSETQ. This CDR3 spans 15 amino acids. Germline trimming cut 1 base from V and 4 bases from J; bases unmatched to any gene: 4. CDR3: CASSLTGQGVYEQYF. As DNA, the CDR3 is TGCGCCAGCAGCTTGACGGGACAGGGGGTTTACGAGCAGTACTTC.

This clone was counted at least ten times. The rearrangement joins TRBV7-6 to TRBJ2-1; TRBD2 matches at 10 bases. From germline, CDR1 is SGHVS and CDR2 FNYEAQ. J was trimmed by 8 bases and V by 5 bases; bases with no gene match: 9. The CDR3 length is 15 residues. The chain's CDR3 is CASSTLAGAGDEQFF. The CDR3 region has the DNA TGTGCCAGCAGCACCCTAGCGGGAGCTGGGGATGAGCAGTTCTTC.

This clone was seen a single time. V is TRBV21-1 and J is TRBJ1-2; the table's D call, TRBD1, has no DNA check behind it. TRBV21-1 is a pseudogene locus. The CDR3 totals 13 residues. For the CDR3, the DNA is TGTGCCAGCAGCAAAGTGGACATCTATGGCTACACCTTC. Its translation is CASSKVDIYGYTF.

The chain joins TRBV6-4 to TRBJ1-2; D may be TRBD1 (5 bases). V was clipped by 3 bases and J by 3 bases, with 8 bases between them. This CDR3 is built from 13 residues. The germline V gene has CDR1 MRHNA and CDR2 SNTAGT. CDR3 DNA sequence: TGTGCCAGCAGTGATGACAGAGACTATGGCTACACCTTC. The encoded protein is CASSDDRDYGYTF.

The J gene is TRBJ2-5, the V gene TRBV6-6, with TRBD1 identical over 9 bases. The CDR3 covers 14 residues. Unmatched junction bases numbered 6, after V lost 7 bases and J lost 3 bases. CDR1 and CDR2 (germline): MNHNY, SVGAGI (reference sequence). CDR3 DNA sequence: TGTGCCAGCACCAACAGGGGGCCGGAAGAGACCCAGTACTTC. Amino acids: CASTNRGPEETQYF.

V gene TRBV30 combines with J gene TRBJ1-1; D gene unclear. V lost 6 bases and J 0 bases, leaving 8 bases between the germline ends. From germline, CDR1 is GTSNPN and CDR2 SVGIG (reference sequence). The length of the CDR3 is 12 residues. CDR3 amino acids: CACSHMNTEAFF. The CDR3, as DNA: TGTGCCTGTTCACATATGAACACTGAAGCTTTCTTT.

The chain combines TRBV28 with TRBJ1-2, with 9 bases identical to TRBD1. The CDR3 extends over 13 amino acids. Germline CDR1 reads MDHEN; CDR2 reads SYDVKM. V lost 4 bases, J lost 4 bases, and 1 base stayed unmatched. DNA of the CDR3: TGTGCCAGCAGTTCGGGACAGGGCTATGGCTACACCTTC. Residues: CASSSGQGYGYTF.

The genes are TRBV10-1 and TRBJ2-7; possibly TRBD1 for D (6 bases). There are 14 residues in the CDR3. From germline, CDR1 is WNHNN and CDR2 SYGVQD (reference sequence). Trimming shortened V by 6 bases and J by 2 bases, and 14 bases separated the two germline ends. CDR3 in amino acids: CASSPTGNAYEQYF. As DNA, the CDR3 is TGCGCCAGCAGCCCCACAGGGAACGCCTACGAGCAGTACTTC.

This clone was observed a single time. The chain links TRBV6-2 or TRBV6-3 to TRBJ1-4; D ambiguous. V was clipped by 5 bases and J by 8 bases, with 15 bases between them. CDR3 length equals 14 residues. Looked up from germline, CDR1 is MNHEY and CDR2 is SVGEGT. The DNA for the CDR3 is TGTGCCAGCAGTCGCGGCCTGTTTCAAGAAAAACTGTTTTTT. This gives the protein CASSRGLFQEKLFF.

This clone was counted between two and nine times. The J gene is TRBJ2-1, the V gene TRBV4-1; the D gene is possibly TRBD2 (6 bases). Trimming shortened V by 0 bases and J by 7 bases, and 13 bases separated the two germline ends. The CDR3 runs 15 residues. Per germline, CDR1 MGHRA and CDR2 YSYEKL. The CDR3 DNA follows: TGCGCCAGCAGCCAAGAAACGGGAGTATGGAATGAGCAGTTCTTC. It yields the protein CASSQETGVWNEQFF.

The V call is TRBV19, the J call TRBJ1-5, with a possible D match to TRBD1 (6 bases). Looked up from germline, CDR1 is LNHDA and CDR2 is SQIVND (reference sequence). This CDR3 region has 15 residues. Trimming shortened V by 1 base and J by 7 bases, and 14 bases separated the two germline ends. CDR3 bases: TGTGCCAGTAGTATAGTTTCACAGGGCGGGCAGCCCCAGCATTTT. This sequence encodes CASSIVSQGGQPQHF.